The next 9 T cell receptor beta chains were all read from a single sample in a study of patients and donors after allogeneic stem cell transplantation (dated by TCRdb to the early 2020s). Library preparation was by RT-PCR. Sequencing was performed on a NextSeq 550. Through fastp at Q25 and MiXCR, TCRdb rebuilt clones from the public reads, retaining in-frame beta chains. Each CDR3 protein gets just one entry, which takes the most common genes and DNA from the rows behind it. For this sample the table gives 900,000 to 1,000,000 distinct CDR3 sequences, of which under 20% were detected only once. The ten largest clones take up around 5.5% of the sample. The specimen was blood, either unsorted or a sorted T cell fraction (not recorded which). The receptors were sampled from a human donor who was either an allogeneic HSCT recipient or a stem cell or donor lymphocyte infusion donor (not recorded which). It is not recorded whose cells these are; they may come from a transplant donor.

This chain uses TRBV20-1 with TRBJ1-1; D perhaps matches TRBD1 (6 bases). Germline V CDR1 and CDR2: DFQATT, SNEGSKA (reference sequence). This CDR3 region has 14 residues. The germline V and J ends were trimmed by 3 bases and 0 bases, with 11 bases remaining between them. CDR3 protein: CSASAGALNTEAFF. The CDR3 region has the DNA TGCAGTGCTAGCGCAGGGGCTTTGAACACTGAAGCTTTCTTT.

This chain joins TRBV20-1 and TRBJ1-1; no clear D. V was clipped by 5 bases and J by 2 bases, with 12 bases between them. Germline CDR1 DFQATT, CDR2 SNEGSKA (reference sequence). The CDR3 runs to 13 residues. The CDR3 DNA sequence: TGCAGTGCTCCCGCAGAATCCAACACTGAAGCTTTCTTT. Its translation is CSAPAESNTEAFF.

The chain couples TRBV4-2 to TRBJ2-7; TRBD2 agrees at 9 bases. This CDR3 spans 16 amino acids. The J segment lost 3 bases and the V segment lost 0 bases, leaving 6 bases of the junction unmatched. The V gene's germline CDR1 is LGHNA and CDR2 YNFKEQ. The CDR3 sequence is CASSQDRGGANYEQYF. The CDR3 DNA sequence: TGTGCCAGCAGCCAAGATCGCGGGGGGGCCAACTACGAGCAGTACTTC.

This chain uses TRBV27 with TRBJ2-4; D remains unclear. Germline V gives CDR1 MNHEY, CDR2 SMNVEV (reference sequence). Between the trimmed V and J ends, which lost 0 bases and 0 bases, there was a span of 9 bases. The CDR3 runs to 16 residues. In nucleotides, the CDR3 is TGTGCCAGCAGTTTATCGTGGCTTCTAGCCAAAAACATTCAGTACTTC. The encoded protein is CASSLSWLLAKNIQYF.

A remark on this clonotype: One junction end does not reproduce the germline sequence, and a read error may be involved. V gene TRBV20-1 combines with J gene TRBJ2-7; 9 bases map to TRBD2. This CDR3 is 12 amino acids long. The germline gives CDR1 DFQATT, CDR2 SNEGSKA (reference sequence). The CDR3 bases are TGCAGTCCTAGCGGGATTTCCTACGAGCAGTACTTC. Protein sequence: CSPSGISYEQYF.

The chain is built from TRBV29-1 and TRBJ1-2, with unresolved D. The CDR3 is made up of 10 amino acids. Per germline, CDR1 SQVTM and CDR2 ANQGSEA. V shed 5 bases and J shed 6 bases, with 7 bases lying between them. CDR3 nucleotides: TGCAGCGTTCTCTGGGATGGCTACACCTTC. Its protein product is CSVLWDGYTF.

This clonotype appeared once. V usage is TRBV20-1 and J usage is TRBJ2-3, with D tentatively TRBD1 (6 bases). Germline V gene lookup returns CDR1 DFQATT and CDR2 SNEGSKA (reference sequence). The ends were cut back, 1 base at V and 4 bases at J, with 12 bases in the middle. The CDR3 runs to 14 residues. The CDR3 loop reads CSARAQGVPDTQYF. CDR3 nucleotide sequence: TGCAGTGCTAGAGCACAGGGCGTTCCAGATACGCAGTATTTT.

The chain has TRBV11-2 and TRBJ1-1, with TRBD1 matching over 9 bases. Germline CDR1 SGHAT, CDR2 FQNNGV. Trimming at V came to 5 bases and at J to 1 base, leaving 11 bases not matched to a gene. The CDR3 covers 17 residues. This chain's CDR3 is CASSARGGQGTNTEAFF. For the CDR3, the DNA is TGTGCCAGCAGCGCAAGGGGGGGACAGGGTACGAACACTGAAGCTTTCTTT.

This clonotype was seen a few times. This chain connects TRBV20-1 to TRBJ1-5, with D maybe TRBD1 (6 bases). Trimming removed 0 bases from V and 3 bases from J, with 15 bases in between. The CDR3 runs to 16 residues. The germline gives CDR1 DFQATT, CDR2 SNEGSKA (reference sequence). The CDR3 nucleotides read TGCAGTGCTAGAGATAGACGGGGGGCGGACAATCAGCCCCAGCATTTT. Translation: CSARDRRGADNQPQHF.